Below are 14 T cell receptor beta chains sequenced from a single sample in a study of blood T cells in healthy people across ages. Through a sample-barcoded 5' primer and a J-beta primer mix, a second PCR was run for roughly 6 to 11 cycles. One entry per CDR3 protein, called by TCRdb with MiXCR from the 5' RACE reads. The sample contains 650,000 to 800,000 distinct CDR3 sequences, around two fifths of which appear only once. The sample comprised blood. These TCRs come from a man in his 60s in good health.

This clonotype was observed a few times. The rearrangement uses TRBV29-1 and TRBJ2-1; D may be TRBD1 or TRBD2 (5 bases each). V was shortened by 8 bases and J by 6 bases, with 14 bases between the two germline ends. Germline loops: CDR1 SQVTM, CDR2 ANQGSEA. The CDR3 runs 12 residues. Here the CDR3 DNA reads TGCAGCTCCTCGGGGCAACTCAATGAGCAGTTCTTC. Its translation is CSSSGQLNEQFF.

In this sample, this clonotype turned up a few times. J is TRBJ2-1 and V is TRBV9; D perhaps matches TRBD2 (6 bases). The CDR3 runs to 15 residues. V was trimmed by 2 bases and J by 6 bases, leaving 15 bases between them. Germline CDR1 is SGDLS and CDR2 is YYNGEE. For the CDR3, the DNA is TGTGCCAGCAGCGTGGGGCGGGGAGGTGGCAATGAGCAGTTCTTC. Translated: CASSVGRGGGNEQFF.

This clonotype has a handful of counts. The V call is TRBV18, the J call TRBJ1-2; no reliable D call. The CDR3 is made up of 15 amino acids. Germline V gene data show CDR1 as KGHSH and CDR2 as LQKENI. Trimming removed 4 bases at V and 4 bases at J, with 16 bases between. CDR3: CASSLGTAVGYGYTF. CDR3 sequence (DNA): TGTGCCAGCTCACTGGGAACGGCGGTCGGCTATGGCTACACCTTC. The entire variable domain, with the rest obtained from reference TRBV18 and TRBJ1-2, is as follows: NAGVMQNPRHLVRRRGQEARLRCSPMKGHSHVYWYRQLPEEGLKFMVYLQKENIIDESGMPKERFSAEFPKEGPSILRIQQVVRGDSAAYFCASSLGTAVGYGYTFGSGTRLTVV.

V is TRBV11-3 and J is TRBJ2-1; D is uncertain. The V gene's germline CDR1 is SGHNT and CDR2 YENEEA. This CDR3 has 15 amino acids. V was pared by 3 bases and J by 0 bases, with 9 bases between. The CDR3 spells CASSFEASSYNEQFF. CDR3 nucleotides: TGTGCCAGCAGCTTCGAGGCGAGCTCCTACAATGAGCAGTTCTTC. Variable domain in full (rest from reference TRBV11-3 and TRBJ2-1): EAGVVQSPRYKIIEKKQPVAFWCNPISGHNTLYWYLQNLGQGPELLIRYENEEAVDDSQLPKDRFSAERLKGVDSTLKIQPAELGDSAVYLCASSFEASSYNEQFFGPGTRLTVL.

The CDR3 here is CASSDRLGRYEQYF. The CDR3 nucleotides read TGTGCCAGCAGCGACCGCCTGGGACGCTACGAGCAGTACTTC. V gene TRBV11-2 combines with J gene TRBJ2-4; possibly TRBD1 or TRBD2 for D (5 bases each). The closer fit of TRBJ2-7 to the DNA end suggests the J call may be wrong. The CDR3 is 14 residues long. CDR1 is SGHAT and CDR2 is FQNNGV in the germline V gene.

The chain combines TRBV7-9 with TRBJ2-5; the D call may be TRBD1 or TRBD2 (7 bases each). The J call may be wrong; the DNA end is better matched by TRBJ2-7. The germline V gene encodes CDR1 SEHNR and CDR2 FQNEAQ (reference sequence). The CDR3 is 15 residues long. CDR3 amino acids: CASSLGQGGTDEQYF. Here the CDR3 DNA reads TGTGCCAGCAGCTTAGGACAGGGAGGGACAGACGAGCAGTACTTC.

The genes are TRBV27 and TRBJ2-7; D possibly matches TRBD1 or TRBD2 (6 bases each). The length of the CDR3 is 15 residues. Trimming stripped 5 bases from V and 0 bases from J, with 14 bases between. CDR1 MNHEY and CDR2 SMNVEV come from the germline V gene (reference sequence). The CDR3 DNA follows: TGTGCCAGCAGTGCCCGGAGGGGGTCCTCCTACGAGCAGTACTTC. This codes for CASSARRGSSYEQYF.

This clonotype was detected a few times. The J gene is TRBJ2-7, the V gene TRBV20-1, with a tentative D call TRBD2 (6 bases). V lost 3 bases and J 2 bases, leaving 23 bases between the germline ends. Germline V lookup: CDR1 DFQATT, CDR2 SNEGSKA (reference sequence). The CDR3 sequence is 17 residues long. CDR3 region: CSARSRDSSRMTYEQYF. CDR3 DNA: TGCAGTGCTAGGTCACGGGACTCCTCAAGGATGACCTACGAGCAGTACTTC.

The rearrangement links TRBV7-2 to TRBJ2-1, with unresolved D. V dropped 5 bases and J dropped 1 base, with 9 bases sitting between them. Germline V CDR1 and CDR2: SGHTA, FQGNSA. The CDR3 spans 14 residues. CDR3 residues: CASSRAQSYNEQFF. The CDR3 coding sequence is TGTGCCAGCAGCAGGGCGCAATCCTACAATGAGCAGTTCTTC.

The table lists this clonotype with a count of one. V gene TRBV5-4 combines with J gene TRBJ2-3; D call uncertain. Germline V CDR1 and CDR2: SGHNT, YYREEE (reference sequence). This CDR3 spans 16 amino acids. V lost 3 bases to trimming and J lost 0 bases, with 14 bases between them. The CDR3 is CASSSRGYPSTDTQYF. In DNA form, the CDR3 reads TGTGCCAGCAGCTCCCGAGGCTACCCGAGCACAGATACGCAGTATTTT.

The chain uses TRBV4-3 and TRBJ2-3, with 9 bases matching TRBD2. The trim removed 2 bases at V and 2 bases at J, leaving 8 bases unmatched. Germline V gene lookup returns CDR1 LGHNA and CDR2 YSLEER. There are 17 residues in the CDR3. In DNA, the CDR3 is TGCGCCAGCAGCCAATTTACTGCGGGGGGGATCACAGATACGCAGTATTTT. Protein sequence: CASSQFTAGGITDTQYF.

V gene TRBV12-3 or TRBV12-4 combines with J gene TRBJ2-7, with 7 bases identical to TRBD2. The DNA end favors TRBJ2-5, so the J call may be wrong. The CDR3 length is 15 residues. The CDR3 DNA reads TGTGCCAGCTCAACGGTGGTGGGGGGGGAAGAGACCCAGTACTTC. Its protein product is CASSTVVGGEETQYF.

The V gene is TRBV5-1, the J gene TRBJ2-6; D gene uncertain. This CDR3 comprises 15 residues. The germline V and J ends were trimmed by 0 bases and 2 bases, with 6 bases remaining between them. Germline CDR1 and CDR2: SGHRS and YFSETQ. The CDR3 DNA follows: TGCGCCAGCAGCTTGGGCAGGCCTGGGGCCAACGTCCTGACTTTC. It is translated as CASSLGRPGANVLTF.

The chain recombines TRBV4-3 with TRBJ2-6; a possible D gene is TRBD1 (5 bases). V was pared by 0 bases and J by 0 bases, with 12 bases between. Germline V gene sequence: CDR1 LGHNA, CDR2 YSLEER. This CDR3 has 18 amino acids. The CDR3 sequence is CASSQEWGRSSGANVLTF. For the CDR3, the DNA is TGCGCCAGCAGCCAAGAGTGGGGCAGGAGCTCTGGGGCCAACGTCCTGACTTTC.